Shown below are 10 T cell receptor beta chains from a single sample sequenced in a study of cytomegalovirus exposure and HLA in healthy donors. The PCR contained 60 Vbeta and 13 Jbeta primers. Method: immunoSEQ multiplex PCR; TCRdb's copy keeps in-frame clones and lacks some. The repertoire includes some 200,000 clones, more than 60% of them detected once, and about 14% sits in the top ten. Input material: PBMCs. These receptors all come from a man between 40 and 49 years old in good health and CMV-seronegative.

This clone has just a few counts. The chain uses TRBV4-2 and TRBJ2-1; 8 nucleotides agree with TRBD2. The germline V gene has CDR1 LGHNA and CDR2 YNFKEQ. The trim removed 4 bases at V and 5 bases at J, leaving 13 bases unmatched. The CDR3 extends over 17 amino acids. The CDR3 nucleotides are TGTGCCAGCAGCCCCCTTGGGGGAGCGGGGGACCACAATGAGCAGTTCTTC. Amino acids: CASSPLGGAGDHNEQFF.

The chain couples TRBV9 to TRBJ2-2; 9 bases are shared with TRBD2. The CDR3 extends over 18 amino acids. Germline lookup yields CDR1 SGDLS and CDR2 YYNGEE. J was trimmed by 2 bases and V by 0 bases; bases with no gene match: 8. The CDR3, as DNA: TGTGCCAGCAGCGTAGATGGGAGCGGGGGGCCTAACACCGGGGAGCTGTTTTTT. This encodes CASSVDGSGGPNTGELFF.

The gene calls are TRBV7-3 and TRBJ2-1; D perhaps matches TRBD1 (5 bases). V gave up 0 bases and J gave up 6 bases, with 12 bases separating them. The CDR3 covers 15 residues. Germline CDR1 reads SGHTA; CDR2 reads FQGTGA. In DNA form, the CDR3 reads TGTGCCAGCAGCTTAACGGGGCAAACGGGCAATGAGCAGTTCTTC. Amino acid sequence: CASSLTGQTGNEQFF.

The chain has TRBV15 and TRBJ2-1; 11 bases align to TRBD2. Germline CDR1 and CDR2: LNHNV and YYDKDF (reference sequence). After removal of 0 bases from V and 4 bases from J, the junction contained 5 bases not matched to a gene. CDR3 length equals 17 residues. For the CDR3, the DNA is TGTGCCACCAGCAGAGATTTCGGGACTAGCGGATACAATGAGCAGTTCTTC. Translating it yields CATSRDFGTSGYNEQFF.

The chain has TRBV7-2 and TRBJ2-7, with 9 bases matching TRBD2. V lost 1 base, J lost 2 bases, and 3 bases stayed unmatched. This CDR3 contains 15 residues. Germline CDR1 reads SGHTA; CDR2 reads FQGNSA. CDR3 sequence reads: CASSLGGLAAYEQYF. CDR3 bases: TGTGCCAGCAGCTTAGGGGGACTAGCTGCCTACGAGCAGTACTTC.

V gene TRBV20-1 combines with J gene TRBJ1-1; 7 bases are shared with TRBD1. The CDR3 length is 11 residues. Germline CDR1 DFQATT, CDR2 SNEGSKA (reference sequence). J lost 4 bases, V lost 5 bases, and 1 base had no gene match. CDR3 coding DNA: TGCAGTGCTTCAGGGGGCACTGAAGCTTTCTTT. Its protein product is CSASGGTEAFF.

This sequence joins TRBV19 and TRBJ2-2, with no clear D. Germline V lookup: CDR1 LNHDA, CDR2 SQIVND (reference sequence). V shed 4 bases and J shed 3 bases, with 6 bases lying between them. This CDR3 is 13 amino acids long. The CDR3 DNA sequence: TGTGCCAGTAGTAACATCGACACCGGGGAGCTGTTTTTT. This gives the protein CASSNIDTGELFF.

This clone was picked up a small number of times. The chain carries TRBV6-5 and TRBJ2-7, with TRBD1 identical over 10 bases. Germline values: CDR1 MNHEY, CDR2 SVGAGI. J lost 3 bases, V lost 7 bases, and 3 bases had no gene match. CDR3 length: 13 residues. This chain's CDR3 is CASTGDRGYEQYF. The CDR3, as DNA: TGTGCCAGCACCGGGGACAGGGGCTACGAGCAGTACTTC.

The chain recombines TRBV14 with TRBJ2-7, with 12 bases that match TRBD2. The CDR3 contains 16 residues. Per germline, CDR1 SGHDN and CDR2 FVKESK. The ends lost 1 base at V and 2 bases at J; junction bases unmatched: 3. CDR3 loop: CASSQVASGRAYEQYF. CDR3 in DNA: TGTGCCAGCAGCCAAGTCGCTAGCGGGAGGGCCTACGAGCAGTACTTC.

The chain couples TRBV7-3 to TRBJ2-6; the D gene is possibly TRBD2 (6 bases). Trimming shortened V by 5 bases and J by 2 bases, and 16 bases separated the two germline ends. The V gene's germline CDR1 is SGHTA and CDR2 FQGTGA. The CDR3 totals 17 residues. The CDR3 is CASSQGEESAGANVLTF. DNA of the CDR3: TGTGCCAGCAGCCAAGGGGAGGAATCGGCTGGGGCCAACGTCCTGACTTTC.